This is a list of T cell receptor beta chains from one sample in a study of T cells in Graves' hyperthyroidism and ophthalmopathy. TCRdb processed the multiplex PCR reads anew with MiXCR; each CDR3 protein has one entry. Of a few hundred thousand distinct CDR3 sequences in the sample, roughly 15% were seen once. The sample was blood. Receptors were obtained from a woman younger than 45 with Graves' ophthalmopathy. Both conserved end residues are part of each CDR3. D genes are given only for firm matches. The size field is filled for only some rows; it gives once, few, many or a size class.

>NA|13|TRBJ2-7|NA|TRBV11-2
CASSDGEPYEQYF
TGCGCCAGCAGTGACGGGGAGCCCTACGAGCAGTACTTC
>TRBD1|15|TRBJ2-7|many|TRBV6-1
CASSDQLVQGDEQYF
TGTGCCAGCAGTGATCAGTTGGTACAGGGGGACGAGCAGTACTTC
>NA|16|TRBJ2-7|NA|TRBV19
CASSIEADSPRDEQYF
TGTGCTAGTAGTATAGAGGCCGACTCACCAAGGGACGAGCAGTACTTC
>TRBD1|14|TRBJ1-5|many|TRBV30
CAWSSGTANQPQHF
TGTGCCTGGAGTTCCGGGACAGCCAATCAGCCCCAGCATTTT
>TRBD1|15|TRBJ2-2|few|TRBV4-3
CASSQETGGSGELFF
TGCGCCAGCAGCCAAGAGACAGGGGGTAGTGGGGAGCTGTTTTTT
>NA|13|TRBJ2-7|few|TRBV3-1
CASSADGVYEQYF
TGTGCCAGCAGTGCGGACGGAGTCTACGAGCAGTACTTC
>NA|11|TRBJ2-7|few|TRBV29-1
CSVEASKEQYF
TGCAGCGTTGAAGCCAGCAAAGAGCAGTACTTC
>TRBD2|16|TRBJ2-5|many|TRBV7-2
CASSTQVGSGKETQYF
TGTGCCAGCAGCACCCAAGTGGGTAGCGGGAAAGAGACCCAGTACTTC
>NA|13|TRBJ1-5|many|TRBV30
CAWSRGVNQPQHF
TGTGCCTGGAGTAGGGGGGTCAATCAGCCCCAGCATTTT
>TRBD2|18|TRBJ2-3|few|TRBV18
CASNTRTGLAGITDTQYF
TGTGCCAGCAACACCCGAACGGGACTAGCGGGAATCACAGATACGCAGTATTTT